This entry lists 5 T cell receptor beta chains sequenced from one sample in a study of shared clonotypes between healthy human individuals. This table comes from immunoSEQ multiplex PCR, and its TCRdb copy is limited to in-frame clones, with some not included. The repertoire holds a few million clones, with 80% to 95% as singletons. Sequences were obtained from naive CD4+ T cells from PBMCs. The subset: CD45RA+ positively selected. The receptors come from a man aged 18 to 30 in good health. Some clones in this sample may be carry-over from other donors' samples.

This clone was seen once. The chain carries TRBV5-4 and TRBJ2-1; 7 bases are a match to TRBD2. Looked up from germline, CDR1 is SGHNT and CDR2 is YYREEE (reference sequence). The CDR3 sequence is 16 residues long. V lost 4 bases, J lost 9 bases, and 16 bases stayed unmatched. The DNA for the CDR3 is TGTGCCAGCAGCCGAAAATCTAGCGGAAGCCCCCTTGAGCAGTTCTTC. Its protein is CASSRKSSGSPLEQFF.

This chain links TRBV11-1 with TRBJ2-1; 10 bases align to TRBD2. The CDR3 is made up of 15 amino acids. The germline V gene encodes CDR1 SGHAT and CDR2 FQDESV (reference sequence). V was pared by 2 bases and J by 7 bases, with 5 bases of the junction left unmatched. The CDR3 nucleotides read TGTGCCAGCAGCTTAAGGAGCGGGAGGGGGAATGAGCAGTTCTTC. Residues: CASSLRSGRGNEQFF.

The chain combines TRBV5-1 with TRBJ2-4; 8 positions match TRBD1. The V gene's germline CDR1 is SGHRS and CDR2 YFSETQ. V lost 0 bases to trimming and J lost 8 bases; unmatched junction nucleotides: 7. The CDR3 has 15 residues. CDR3 coding DNA: TGCGCCAGCAGCTTGGACAAAACAGGGGGTGACATTCAGTACTTC. Its protein product is CASSLDKTGGDIQYF. The full variable domain, with the rest looked up from reference TRBV5-1 and TRBJ2-4, is KAGVTQTPRYLIKTRGQQVTLSCSPISGHRSVSWYQQTPGQGLQFLFEYFSETQRNKGNFPGRFSGRQFSNSRSEMNVSTLELGDSALYLCASSLDKTGGDIQYFGAGTRLSVL.

This chain uses TRBV7-8 with TRBJ2-7; D gene uncertain. With 1 base removed from V and 7 bases from J, the gap between germline ends came to 11 bases. From germline, CDR1 is SGHVS and CDR2 FQNEAQ. The CDR3 loop spans 13 amino acids. Here the CDR3 DNA reads TGTGCCAGCAGCTTAGACAGTGTCTGGGAGCAGTACTTC. It translates to CASSLDSVWEQYF.

The rearrangement links TRBV7-9 to TRBJ2-3; TRBD2 aligns across 11 bases. In germline, CDR1 is SEHNR, CDR2 FQNEAQ (reference sequence). Unmatched junction bases numbered 11, after V lost 6 bases and J lost 0 bases. CDR3 size: 18 residues. The CDR3 sequence is CASSDVLAGESSTDTQYF. The CDR3, as DNA: TGTGCCAGCAGTGATGTACTAGCGGGAGAATCTAGCACAGATACGCAGTATTTT.